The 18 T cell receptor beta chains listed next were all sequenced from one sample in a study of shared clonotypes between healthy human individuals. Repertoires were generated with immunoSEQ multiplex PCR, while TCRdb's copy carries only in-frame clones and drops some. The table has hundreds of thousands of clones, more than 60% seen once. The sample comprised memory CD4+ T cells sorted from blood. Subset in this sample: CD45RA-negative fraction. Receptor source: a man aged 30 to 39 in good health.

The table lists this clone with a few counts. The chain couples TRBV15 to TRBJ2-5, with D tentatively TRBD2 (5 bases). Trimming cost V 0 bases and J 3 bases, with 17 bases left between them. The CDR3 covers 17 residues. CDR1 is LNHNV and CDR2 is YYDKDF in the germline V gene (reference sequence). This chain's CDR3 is CATSRDYFRGWEETQYF. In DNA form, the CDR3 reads TGTGCCACCAGCAGAGATTATTTTCGCGGGTGGGAAGAGACCCAGTACTTC.

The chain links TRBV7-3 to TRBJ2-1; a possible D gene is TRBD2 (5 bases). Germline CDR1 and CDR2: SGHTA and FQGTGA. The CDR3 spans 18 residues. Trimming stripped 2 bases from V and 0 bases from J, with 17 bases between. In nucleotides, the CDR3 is TGTGCCAGCAGCTTATATTATACGGACGACTACTCCTACAATGAGCAGTTCTTC. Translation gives CASSLYYTDDYSYNEQFF.

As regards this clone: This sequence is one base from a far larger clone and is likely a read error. CDR3 region: CASSLSGGEELFF. For the CDR3, the DNA is TGTGCCAGCAGCTTATCCGGTGGCGAGGAGCTGTTTTTT. This sequence joins TRBV7-9 and TRBJ2-2; D not certain. The CDR3 is 13 amino acids. CDR1 SEHNR and CDR2 FQNEAQ come from the germline V gene (reference sequence). V was trimmed by 2 bases and J by 10 bases, leaving 11 bases between them. Full variable domain (remainder filled in from reference TRBV7-9 and TRBJ2-2): DTGVSQNPRHKITKRGQNVTFRCDPISEHNRLYWYRQTLGQGPEFLTYFQNEAQLEKSRLLSDRFSAERPKGSFSTLEIQRTEQGDSAMYLCASSLSGGEELFFGEGSRLTVL.

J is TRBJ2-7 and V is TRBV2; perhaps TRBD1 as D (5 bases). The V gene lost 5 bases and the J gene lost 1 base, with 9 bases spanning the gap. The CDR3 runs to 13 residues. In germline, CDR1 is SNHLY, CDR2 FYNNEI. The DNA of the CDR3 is TGTGCCAGCAGTCAGGACATATCCTACGAGCAGTACTTC. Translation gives CASSQDISYEQYF.

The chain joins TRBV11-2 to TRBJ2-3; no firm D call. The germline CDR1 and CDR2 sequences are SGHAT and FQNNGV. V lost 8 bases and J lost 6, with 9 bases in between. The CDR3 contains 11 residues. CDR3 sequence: CASGWPDTQYF. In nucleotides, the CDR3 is TGTGCCAGCGGCTGGCCGGATACGCAGTATTTT.

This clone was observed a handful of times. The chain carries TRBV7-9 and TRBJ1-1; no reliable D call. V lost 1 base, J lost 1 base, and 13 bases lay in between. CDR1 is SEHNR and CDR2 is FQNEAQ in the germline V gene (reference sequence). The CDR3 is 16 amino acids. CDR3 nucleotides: TGTGCCAGCAGCTTAGAGGTTCACAGCCAGAACACTGAAGCTTTCTTT. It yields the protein CASSLEVHSQNTEAFF.

The CDR3 region has the DNA TGTGCCAGCAACAGACCCCCATCGGACAGGTTCTATGGCTACACCTTC. Amino acid sequence: CASNRPPSDRFYGYTF. This chain uses TRBV28 with TRBJ1-2; TRBD1 matches 7 bases. The germline CDR1 and CDR2 sequences are MDHEN and SYDVKM. The V segment lost 7 bases and the J segment 4 bases; nucleotides outside the gene matches: 15. This CDR3 is built from 16 residues.

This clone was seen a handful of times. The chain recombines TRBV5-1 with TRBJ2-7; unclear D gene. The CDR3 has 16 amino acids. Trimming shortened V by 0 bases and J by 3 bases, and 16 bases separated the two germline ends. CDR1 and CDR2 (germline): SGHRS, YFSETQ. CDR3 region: CASSLGSLPKNYEQYF. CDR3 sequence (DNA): TGCGCCAGCAGCTTGGGGAGCCTGCCCAAGAACTACGAGCAGTACTTC.

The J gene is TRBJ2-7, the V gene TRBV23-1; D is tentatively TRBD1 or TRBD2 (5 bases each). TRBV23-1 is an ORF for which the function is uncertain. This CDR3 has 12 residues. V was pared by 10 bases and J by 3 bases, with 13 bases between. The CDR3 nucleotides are TGCGCCACTCCCTGGGACCACTACGAGCAGTACTTC. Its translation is CATPWDHYEQYF.

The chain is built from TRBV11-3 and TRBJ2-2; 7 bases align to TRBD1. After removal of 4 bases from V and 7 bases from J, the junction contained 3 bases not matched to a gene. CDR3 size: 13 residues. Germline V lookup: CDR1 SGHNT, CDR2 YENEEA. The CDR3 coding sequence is TGTGCCAGCAGCTACGACAGGGACGGGGAGCTGTTTTTT. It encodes CASSYDRDGELFF.

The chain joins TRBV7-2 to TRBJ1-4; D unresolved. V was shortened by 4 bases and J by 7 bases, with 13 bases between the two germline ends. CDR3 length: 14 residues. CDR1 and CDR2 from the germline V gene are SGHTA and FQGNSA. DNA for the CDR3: TGTGCCAGCAGCTCCGGGAGAAGTAGTGAAAAACTGTTTTTT. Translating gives CASSSGRSSEKLFF.

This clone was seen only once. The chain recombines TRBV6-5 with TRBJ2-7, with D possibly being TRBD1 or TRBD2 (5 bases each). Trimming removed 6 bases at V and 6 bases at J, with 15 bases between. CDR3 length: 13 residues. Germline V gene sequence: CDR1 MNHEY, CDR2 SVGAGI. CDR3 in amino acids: CASSLGVWGEQYF. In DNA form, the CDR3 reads TGTGCCAGCAGCCTGGGGGTTTGGGGCGAGCAGTACTTC.

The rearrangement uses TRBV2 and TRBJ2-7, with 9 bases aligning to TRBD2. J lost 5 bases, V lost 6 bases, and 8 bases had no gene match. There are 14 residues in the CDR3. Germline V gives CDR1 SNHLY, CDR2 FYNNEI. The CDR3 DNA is TGTGCCAGCAGCGTTAGCGGGAGCGCGGACGAGCAGTACTTC. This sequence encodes CASSVSGSADEQYF.

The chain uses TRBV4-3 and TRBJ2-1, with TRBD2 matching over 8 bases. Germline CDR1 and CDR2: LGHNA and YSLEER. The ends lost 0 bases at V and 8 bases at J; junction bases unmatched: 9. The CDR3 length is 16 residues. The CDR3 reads CASSQDGTGGPDEQFF. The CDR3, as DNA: TGCGCCAGCAGCCAAGATGGAACGGGAGGGCCTGATGAGCAGTTCTTC.

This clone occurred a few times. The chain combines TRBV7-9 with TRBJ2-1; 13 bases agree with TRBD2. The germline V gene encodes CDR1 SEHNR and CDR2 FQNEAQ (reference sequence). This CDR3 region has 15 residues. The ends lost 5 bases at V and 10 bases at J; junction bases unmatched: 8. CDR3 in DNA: TGTGCCAGCAGCCGGACTAGCGGGAGTCCCCAGGAGCAGTTCTTC. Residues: CASSRTSGSPQEQFF.

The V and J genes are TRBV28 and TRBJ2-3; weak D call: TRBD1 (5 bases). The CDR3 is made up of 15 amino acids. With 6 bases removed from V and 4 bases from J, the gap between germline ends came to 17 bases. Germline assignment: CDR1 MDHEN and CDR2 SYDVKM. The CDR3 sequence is CASSQVAAGPDTQYF. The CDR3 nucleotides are TGTGCCAGCAGCCAGGTCGCTGCAGGGCCAGATACGCAGTATTTT.

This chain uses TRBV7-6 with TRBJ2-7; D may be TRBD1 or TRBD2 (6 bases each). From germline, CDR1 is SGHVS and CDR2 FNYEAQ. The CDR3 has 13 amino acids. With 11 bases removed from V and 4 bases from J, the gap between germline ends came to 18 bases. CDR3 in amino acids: CAVGARDGYEQYF. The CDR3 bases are TGTGCCGTGGGGGCGCGGGATGGGTACGAGCAGTACTTC.

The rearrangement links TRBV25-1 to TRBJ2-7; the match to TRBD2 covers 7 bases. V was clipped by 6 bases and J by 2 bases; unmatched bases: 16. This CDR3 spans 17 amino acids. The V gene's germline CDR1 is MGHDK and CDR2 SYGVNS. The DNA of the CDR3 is TGTGCCAGCAGCACCTCAGCAGGGAGGGAAGTCCCCTACGAGCAGTACTTC. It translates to CASSTSAGREVPYEQYF.